The 3 T cell receptor beta chains below were found in one sample sequenced in a study of cytomegalovirus exposure and HLA in healthy donors. Clones were sequenced by immunoSEQ multiplex PCR, and TCRdb holds only the in-frame ones, with some missing. The sample comprises fewer than 400,000 clones, approximately 91% of which are singletons, and approximately 0.95% rests with the top ten. Sequencing used PBMCs. Every receptor here comes from a man in his thirties or forties in good health and CMV-seronegative.

The J gene is TRBJ1-1, the V gene TRBV6-6, with a possible D match to TRBD1 (5 bases). The V and J ends lost 2 bases and 2 bases respectively, with 12 bases between them. In germline, CDR1 is MNHNY, CDR2 SVGAGI (reference sequence). CDR3 length equals 15 residues. The CDR3 DNA is TGTGCCAGCAGTTACGCCTCAACAGGTAACACTGAAGCTTTCTTT. It yields the protein CASSYASTGNTEAFF.

V gene TRBV7-9 combines with J gene TRBJ2-7, with 7 bases identical to TRBD1. Germline V gene lookup returns CDR1 SEHNR and CDR2 FQNEAQ (reference sequence). This CDR3 has 14 amino acids. Trimming took 4 bases from V and 2 from J; bases not matched to a gene: 5. The CDR3, as DNA: TGTGCCAGCAGCTCCCGGGACAGAACCTACGAGCAGTACTTC. Its protein is CASSSRDRTYEQYF.

The rearrangement uses TRBV6-5 and TRBJ2-5, with 11 bases aligning to TRBD1. V shed 4 bases and J 7 bases; nucleotides not matched to a gene: 11. Germline-derived CDR1 and CDR2 are MNHEY and SVGAGI. CDR3 size: 16 residues. This CDR3 reads CASSLTGQGDAWTQYF. The DNA of the CDR3 is TGTGCCAGCAGTTTGACGGGACAGGGGGACGCGTGGACCCAGTACTTC.